Shown below are 3 T cell receptor beta chains from a single sample sequenced in a study of T cell clonality in common variable immunodeficiency. Sequencing used immunoSEQ multiplex PCR; TCRdb keeps in-frame clones, though not all of them. The sample was found to contain about 35,000 clones, and every one recurs. Input material: peripheral blood mononuclear cells. The receptors shown here come from a person aged 18 to 70 in good health.

In its sample, this clone was seen many times. The sequenced fragment ends 3 residues before the CDR3 boundary, so the rest is inferred from the germline J gene. The chain uses TRBV30 and TRBJ2-3, with 7 positions matching TRBD1. V trimming: 5 bases; J trimming: 2 bases; junction bases outside the gene matches: 7. Germline CDR1 is GTSNPN and CDR2 is SVGIG (reference sequence). The CDR3 is 14 residues long. The CDR3 DNA, read in part, is TGTGCCTGGGCACAGGGGTGGAACACAGATACG. Its protein product is CAWAQGWNTDT. The complete CDR3 protein is CAWAQGWNTDTQYF.

The sample holds many counts of this clone. The read falls 3 residues short of the CDR3 end, and the missing part is taken from the germline J gene. The chain uses TRBV18 and TRBJ2-3, with TRBD1 matching over 9 bases. Germline lookup yields CDR1 KGHSH and CDR2 LQKENI. CDR3 length: 15 residues. V dropped 2 bases and J dropped 8; count of bases not matched to a gene: 8. Incomplete CDR3 DNA: TGTGCCAGCTCACCATCGGGACAGGGCGTTGGTACG. Translated: CASSPSGQGVGT. The whole CDR3 protein is CASSPSGQGVGTQYF.

The sample holds many counts of this clone. From the germline J gene comes the end of the CDR3, since the read stops 3 residues before it. The chain joins TRBV11-2 to TRBJ1-1, with D unresolved. Trimming stripped 5 bases from V and 5 bases from J, with 6 bases between. Germline CDR1 and CDR2: SGHAT and FQNNGV. The CDR3 spans 11 residues. Incomplete CDR3 DNA: TGTGCCAGCAGCGTTCGGACTGAA. This translates into CASSVRTE. The entire CDR3 protein is CASSVRTEAFF.